Listed below are T cell receptor beta chains from one sample, sequenced in a study of shared clonotypes between healthy human individuals. The table came from immunoSEQ multiplex PCR; TCRdb's copy has only in-frame clones and leaves some out. The table has 2 million to 2.5 million clones, less than 95% seen once. The sample taken for sequencing was naive CD4+ T cells from PBMCs. These TCRs come from a man between 18 and 35 years old in good health. Some clones in this sample may be carry-over from other donors' samples. CDR3s include the opening cysteine and the closing phenylalanine or tryptophan. The D gene is left open where the match is weak.

>NA|TRBJ2-5|TRBV7-6
TGTGCCAGCAGCCCAGGAGGGGCCGGGGAGACCCAGTACTTC
CASSPGGAGETQYF
>TRBD2|TRBJ2-3|TRBV29-1
TGCAGCGTTCGGGCTAGCGGATCCACAGATACGCAGTATTTT
CSVRASGSTDTQYF
>NA|TRBJ1-2|TRBV11-2
TGTGCCAGCAGCTTTGGAGTTTACTATGGCTACACCTTC
CASSFGVYYGYTF
>NA|TRBJ2-1|TRBV30
TGTGCCTGGAGTAGGGGGGTTGAGCAGTTCTTC
CAWSRGVEQFF
>NA|TRBJ2-7|TRBV7-2
TGTGCCAGCAGCTTAATGGGGCCTCCCTTAGGCGAGCAGTACTTC
CASSLMGPPLGEQYF
>TRBD2|TRBJ2-7|TRBV13
TGTGCCAGCAGCCAAAAGCGGGAGGGCCAGTACGAGCAGTACTTC
CASSQKREGQYEQYF
>NA|TRBJ2-2|TRBV15
TGTGCCACCAAGCTCGGGGGTAACACCGGGGAGCTGTTTTTT
CATKLGGNTGELFF
>NA|TRBJ2-5|TRBV4-1
TGCGCCAGCAGCCCACAATTCCGACAGGAGGGACAAGAGACCCAGTACTTC
CASSPQFRQEGQETQYF
>TRBD1|TRBJ1-4|TRBV29-1
TGCAGCGCCGGAAGGACAGGGGGCAATGAAAAACTGTTTTTT
CSAGRTGGNEKLFF
>NA|TRBJ1-5|TRBV4-1
TGCGCCAGCAGCCAAGACGGGGGAAGCAATCAGCCCCAGCATTTT
CASSQDGGSNQPQHF
>NA|TRBJ1-1|TRBV18
TGTGCCAGCTCACCCGGCAGGGTAATTCGGAACACTGAAGCTTTCTTT
CASSPGRVIRNTEAFF
>TRBD1|TRBJ1-5|TRBV7-8
TGTGCCAGCAGCAGCACGGTCGGGGACAGAGGAAATCAGCCCCAGCATTTT
CASSSTVGDRGNQPQHF
>NA|TRBJ2-5|TRBV5-1
TGCGCCAGCAGCTTGTTTCTTCAAGAGACCCAGTACTTC
CASSLFLQETQYF
>TRBD1|TRBJ1-6|TRBV7-2
TGTGCCAGCAGCTCCACACCCGGACAGGGGCACCTCCACTTT
CASSSTPGQGHLHF
>NA|TRBJ2-3|TRBV6-1
TGTGCCAGCACCCCGGTAGTTAATTTGGATACGCAGTATTTT
CASTPVVNLDTQYF
>TRBD2|TRBJ2-2|TRBV6-6
TGTGCCAGCTCCAGGACTAGCAACACCGGGGAGCTGTTTTTT
CASSRTSNTGELFF
>TRBD1|TRBJ1-5|TRBV5-4
TGTGCCAGCAGCTCATCAGGCGGTTCAGGGGGTACTTATCAGCCCCAGCATTTT
CASSSSGGSGGTYQPQHF
>NA|TRBJ2-3|TRBV7-6
TGTGCCAGCAGCTTCCTCAGATCTAGCACAGATACGCAGTATTTT
CASSFLRSSTDTQYF
>NA|TRBJ1-1|TRBV18
TGTGCCAGCTCACCACCCGGGACGAAAGGGAACACTGAAGCTTTCTTT
CASSPPGTKGNTEAFF